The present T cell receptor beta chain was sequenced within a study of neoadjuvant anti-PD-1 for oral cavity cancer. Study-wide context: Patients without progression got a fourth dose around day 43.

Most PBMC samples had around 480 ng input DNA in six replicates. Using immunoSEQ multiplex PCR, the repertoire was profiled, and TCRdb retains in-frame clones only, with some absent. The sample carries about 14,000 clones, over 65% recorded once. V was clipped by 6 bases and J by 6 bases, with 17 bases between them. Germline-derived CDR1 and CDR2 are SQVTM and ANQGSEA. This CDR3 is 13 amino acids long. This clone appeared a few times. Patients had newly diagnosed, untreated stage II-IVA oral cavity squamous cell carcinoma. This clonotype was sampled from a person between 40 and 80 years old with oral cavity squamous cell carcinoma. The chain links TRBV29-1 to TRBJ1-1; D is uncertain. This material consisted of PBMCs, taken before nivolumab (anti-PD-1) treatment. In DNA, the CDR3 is TGCAGCGTGAGGGTGCAGGAGGGCTCTGAAGCTTTCTTT. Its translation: CSVRVQEGSEAFF.